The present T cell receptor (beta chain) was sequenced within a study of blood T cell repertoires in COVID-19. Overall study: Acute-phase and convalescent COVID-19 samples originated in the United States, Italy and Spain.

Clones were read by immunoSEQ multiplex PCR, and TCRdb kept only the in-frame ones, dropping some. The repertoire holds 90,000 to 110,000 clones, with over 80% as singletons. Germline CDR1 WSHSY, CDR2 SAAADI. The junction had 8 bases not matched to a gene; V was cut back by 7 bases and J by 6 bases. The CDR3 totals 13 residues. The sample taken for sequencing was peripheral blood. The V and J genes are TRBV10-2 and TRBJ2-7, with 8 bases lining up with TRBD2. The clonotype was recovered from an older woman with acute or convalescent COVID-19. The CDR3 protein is CASTTSASREQYF. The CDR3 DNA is TGCGCCAGCACGACTAGCGCCTCCCGCGAGCAGTACTTC.